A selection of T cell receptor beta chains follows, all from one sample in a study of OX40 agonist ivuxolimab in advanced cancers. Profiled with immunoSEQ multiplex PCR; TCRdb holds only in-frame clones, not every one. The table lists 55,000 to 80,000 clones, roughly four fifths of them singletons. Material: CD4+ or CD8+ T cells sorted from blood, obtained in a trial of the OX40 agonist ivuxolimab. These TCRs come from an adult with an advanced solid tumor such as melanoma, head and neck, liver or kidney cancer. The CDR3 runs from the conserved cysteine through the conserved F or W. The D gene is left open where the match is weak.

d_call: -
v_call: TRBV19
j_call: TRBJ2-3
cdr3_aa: CASSGGKEGTDTQYF
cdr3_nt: TGTGCCAGTTCGGGGGGCAAGGAGGGCACAGATACGCAGTATTTT

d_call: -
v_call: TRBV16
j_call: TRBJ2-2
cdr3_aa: CASSLKGSGELFF
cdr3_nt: TGTGCCAGCAGCCTCAAGGGGAGCGGGGAGCTGTTTTTT

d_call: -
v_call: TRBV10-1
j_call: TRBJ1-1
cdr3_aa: CASRVGRSMNTEAFF
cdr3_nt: TGCGCCAGCAGGGTCGGACGGTCCATGAACACTGAAGCTTTCTTT

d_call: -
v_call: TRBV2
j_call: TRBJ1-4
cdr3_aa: CASSSGVANEKLFF
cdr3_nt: TGTGCCAGCAGCTCAGGGGTGGCTAATGAAAAACTGTTTTTT

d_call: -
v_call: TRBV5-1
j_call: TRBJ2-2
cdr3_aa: CASSLLATHPGELFF
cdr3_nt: TGCGCCAGCAGCTTGTTAGCGACCCACCCCGGGGAGCTGTTTTTT

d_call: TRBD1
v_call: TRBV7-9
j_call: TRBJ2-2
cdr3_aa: CASSSLGQANTGELFF
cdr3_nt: TGTGCCAGCAGCTCATTGGGACAGGCAAACACCGGGGAGCTGTTTTTT

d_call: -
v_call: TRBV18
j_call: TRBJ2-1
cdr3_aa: CASSPPGQKRAYNEQFF
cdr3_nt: TGTGCCAGCTCACCACCGGGCCAAAAGAGGGCATACAATGAGCAGTTCTTC

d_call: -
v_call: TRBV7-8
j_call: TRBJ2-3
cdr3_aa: CASSLDSGAGGTQYF
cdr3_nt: TGTGCCAGCAGCTTAGATTCGGGGGCCGGGGGTACGCAGTATTTT

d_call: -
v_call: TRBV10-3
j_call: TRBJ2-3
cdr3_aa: CAISQTPAGDTQYF
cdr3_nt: TGTGCCATCAGCCAGACCCCCGCCGGAGATACGCAGTATTTT

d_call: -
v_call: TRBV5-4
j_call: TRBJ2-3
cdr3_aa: CASSPPGRSTDTQYF
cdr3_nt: TGTGCCAGCAGCCCTCCGGGACGTAGCACAGATACGCAGTATTTT

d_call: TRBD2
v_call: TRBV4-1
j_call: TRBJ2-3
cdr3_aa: CASSLKLSSGGAGTDTQYF
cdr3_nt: TGCGCCAGCAGCCTCAAGTTGTCTAGCGGGGGGGCTGGGACAGATACGCAGTATTTT

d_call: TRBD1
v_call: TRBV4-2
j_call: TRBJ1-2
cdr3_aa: CASSQDIVFVGGQANYGYTF
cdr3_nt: TGTGCCAGCAGCCAAGATATAGTTTTTGTTGGGGGACAGGCTAACTATGGCTACACCTTC